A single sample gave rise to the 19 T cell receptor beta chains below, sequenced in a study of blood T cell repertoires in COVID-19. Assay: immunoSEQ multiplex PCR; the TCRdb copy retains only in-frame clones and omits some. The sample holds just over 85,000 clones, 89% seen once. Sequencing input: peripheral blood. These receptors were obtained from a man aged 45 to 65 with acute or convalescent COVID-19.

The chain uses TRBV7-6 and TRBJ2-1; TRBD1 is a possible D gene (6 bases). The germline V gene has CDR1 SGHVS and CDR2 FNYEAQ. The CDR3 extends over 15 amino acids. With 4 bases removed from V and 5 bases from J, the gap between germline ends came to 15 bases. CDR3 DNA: TGTGCCAGCAGCTCGTCCGACAGGTCTGACAATGAGCAGTTCTTC. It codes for CASSSSDRSDNEQFF.

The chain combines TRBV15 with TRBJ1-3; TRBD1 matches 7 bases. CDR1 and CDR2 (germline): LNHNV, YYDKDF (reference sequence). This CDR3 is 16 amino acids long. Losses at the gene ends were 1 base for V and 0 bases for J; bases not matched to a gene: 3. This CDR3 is CATSRGQGHSGNTIYF. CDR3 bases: TGTGCCACCAGCAGAGGACAGGGCCACTCTGGAAACACCATATATTTT.

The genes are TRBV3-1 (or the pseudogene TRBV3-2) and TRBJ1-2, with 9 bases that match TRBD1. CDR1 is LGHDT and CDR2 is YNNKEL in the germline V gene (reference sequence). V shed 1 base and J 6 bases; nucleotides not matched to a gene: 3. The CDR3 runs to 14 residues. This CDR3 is CASSQGTGVHGYTF. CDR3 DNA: TGTGCCAGCAGCCAAGGGACAGGGGTTCATGGCTACACCTTC.

CDR3 sequence: CASSFRGSGDTEAFF. The CDR3 DNA sequence: TGCGCCAGCAGCTTCCGCGGGTCAGGGGACACTGAAGCTTTCTTT. This rearrangement joins TRBV5-1 to TRBJ1-1, with a tentative D call TRBD1 (6 bases). This CDR3 region has 15 residues. The V and J ends lost 2 bases and 3 bases respectively, with 14 bases between them. CDR1 SGHRS and CDR2 YFSETQ come from the germline V gene.

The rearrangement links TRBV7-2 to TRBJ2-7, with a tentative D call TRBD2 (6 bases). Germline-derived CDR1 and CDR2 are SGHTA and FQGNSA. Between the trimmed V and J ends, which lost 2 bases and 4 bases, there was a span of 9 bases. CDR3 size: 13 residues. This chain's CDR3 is CASSLSAGYEQYV. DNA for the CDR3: TGTGCCAGCAGCTTATCGGCGGGATACGAGCAGTACGTC.

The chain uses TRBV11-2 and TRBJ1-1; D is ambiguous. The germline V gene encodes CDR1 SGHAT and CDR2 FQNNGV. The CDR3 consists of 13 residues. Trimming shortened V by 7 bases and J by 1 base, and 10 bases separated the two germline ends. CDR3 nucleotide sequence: TGTGCCAGCAACTTGGTGGCGAACACTGAAGCTTTCTTT. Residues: CASNLVANTEAFF.

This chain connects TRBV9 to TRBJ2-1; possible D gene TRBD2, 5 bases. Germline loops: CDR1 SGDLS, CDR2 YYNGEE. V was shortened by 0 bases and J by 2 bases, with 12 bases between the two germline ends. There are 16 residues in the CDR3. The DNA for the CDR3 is TGTGCCAGCAGCGTAGGGGCGGGCGGTACCTACAATGAGCAGTTCTTC. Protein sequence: CASSVGAGGTYNEQFF.

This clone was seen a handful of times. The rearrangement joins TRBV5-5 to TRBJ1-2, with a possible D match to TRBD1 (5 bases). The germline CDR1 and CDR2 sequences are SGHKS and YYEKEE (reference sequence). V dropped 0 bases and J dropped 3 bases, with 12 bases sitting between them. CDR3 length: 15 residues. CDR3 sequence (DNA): TGTGCCAGCAGCTTGGCCCCCCGGGGGGACTATGGCTACACCTTC. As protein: CASSLAPRGDYGYTF.

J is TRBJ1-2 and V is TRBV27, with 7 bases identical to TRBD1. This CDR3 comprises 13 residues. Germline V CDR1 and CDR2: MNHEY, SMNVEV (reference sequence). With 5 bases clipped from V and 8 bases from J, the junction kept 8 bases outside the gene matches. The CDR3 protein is CASSPGTAGGYTF. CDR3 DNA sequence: TGTGCCAGCAGTCCAGGGACAGCTGGAGGCTACACCTTC.

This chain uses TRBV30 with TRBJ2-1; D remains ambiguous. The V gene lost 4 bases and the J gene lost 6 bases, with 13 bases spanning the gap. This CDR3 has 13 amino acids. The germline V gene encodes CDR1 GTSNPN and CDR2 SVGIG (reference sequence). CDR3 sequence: CAWTSLDRNEQFF. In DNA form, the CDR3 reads TGTGCCTGGACGTCCCTAGATCGCAATGAGCAGTTCTTC.

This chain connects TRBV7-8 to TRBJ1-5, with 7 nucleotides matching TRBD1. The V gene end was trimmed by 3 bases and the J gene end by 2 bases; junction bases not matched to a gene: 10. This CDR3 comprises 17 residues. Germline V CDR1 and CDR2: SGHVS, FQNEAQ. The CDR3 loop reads CASSFSIGGRGNQPQHF. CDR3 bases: TGTGCCAGCAGCTTCTCTATAGGGGGCCGAGGCAATCAGCCCCAGCATTTT. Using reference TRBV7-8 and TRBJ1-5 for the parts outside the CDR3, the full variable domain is GAGVSQSPRYKVAKRGQDVALRCDPISGHVSLFWYQQALGQGPEFLTYFQNEAQLDKSGLPSDRFFAERPEGSVSTLKIQRTQQEDSAVYLCASSFSIGGRGNQPQHFGDGTRLSIL.

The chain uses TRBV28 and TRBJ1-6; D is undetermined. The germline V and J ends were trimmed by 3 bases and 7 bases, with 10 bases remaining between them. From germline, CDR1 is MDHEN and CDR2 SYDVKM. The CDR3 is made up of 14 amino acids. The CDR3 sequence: CASSFSQINSPLHF. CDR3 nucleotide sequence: TGTGCCAGCAGTTTCTCACAGATAAATTCACCCCTCCACTTT. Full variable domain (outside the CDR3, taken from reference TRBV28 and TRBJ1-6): DVKVTQSSRYLVKRTGEKVFLECVQDMDHENMFWYRQDPGLGLRLIYFSYDVKMKEKGDIPEGYSVSREKKERFSLILESASTNQTSMYLCASSFSQINSPLHFGNGTRLTVT.

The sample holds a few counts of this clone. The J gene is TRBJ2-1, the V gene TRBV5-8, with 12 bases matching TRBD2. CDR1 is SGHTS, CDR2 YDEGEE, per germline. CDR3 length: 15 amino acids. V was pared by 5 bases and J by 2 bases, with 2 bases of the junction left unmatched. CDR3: CASRLAGGTYNEQFF. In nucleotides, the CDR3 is TGTGCCAGCAGACTAGCGGGGGGCACCTACAATGAGCAGTTCTTC.

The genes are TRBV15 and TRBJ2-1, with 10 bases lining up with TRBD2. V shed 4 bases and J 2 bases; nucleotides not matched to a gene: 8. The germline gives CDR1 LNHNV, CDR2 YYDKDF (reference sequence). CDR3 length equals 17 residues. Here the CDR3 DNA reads TGTGCCACCAGCAAACAGATCAGCGGGGGGGCCTACAATGAGCAGTTCTTC. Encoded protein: CATSKQISGGAYNEQFF.

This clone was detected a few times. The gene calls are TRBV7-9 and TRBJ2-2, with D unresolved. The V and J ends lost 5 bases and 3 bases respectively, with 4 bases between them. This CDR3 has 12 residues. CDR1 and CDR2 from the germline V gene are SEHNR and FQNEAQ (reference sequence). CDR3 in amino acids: CASSPDTGELFF. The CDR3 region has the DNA TGTGCCAGCAGCCCGGACACCGGGGAGCTGTTTTTT.

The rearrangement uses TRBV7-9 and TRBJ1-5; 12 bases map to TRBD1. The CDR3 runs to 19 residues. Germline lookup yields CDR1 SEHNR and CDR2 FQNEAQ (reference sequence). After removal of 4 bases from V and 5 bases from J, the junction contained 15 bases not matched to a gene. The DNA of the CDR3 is TGTGCCAGCAGCTCACAAGAAACCGGGACAGGGGGCGCCGATCAGCCCCAGCATTTT. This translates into CASSSQETGTGGADQPQHF.

CDR3 sequence reads: CASSLGVGYYGYTF. The CDR3 coding sequence is TGTGCCAGCAGCTTAGGAGTCGGGTACTATGGCTACACCTTC. V and J are TRBV7-9 and TRBJ1-2; D uncertain. This CDR3 is built from 14 residues. CDR1 is SEHNR, CDR2 FQNEAQ, per germline (reference sequence). V lost 1 base to trimming and J lost 3 bases, with 9 bases between them.

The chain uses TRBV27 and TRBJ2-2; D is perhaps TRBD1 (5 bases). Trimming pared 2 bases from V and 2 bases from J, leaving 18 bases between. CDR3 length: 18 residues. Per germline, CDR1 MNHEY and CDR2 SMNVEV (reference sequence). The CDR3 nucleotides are TGTGCCAGCAGTTTAAATTGGGCGCGACAGCTAAACACCGGGGAGCTGTTTTTT. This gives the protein CASSLNWARQLNTGELFF.

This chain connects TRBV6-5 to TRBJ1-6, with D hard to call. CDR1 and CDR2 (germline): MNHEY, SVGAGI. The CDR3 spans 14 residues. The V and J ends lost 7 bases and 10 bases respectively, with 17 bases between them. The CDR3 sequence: CASIGGREQSPLHF. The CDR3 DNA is TGTGCCAGCATAGGAGGTAGGGAGCAATCACCCCTCCACTTT.